Listed below are T cell receptor beta chains from one sample, sequenced in a study of T-cell memory formation after mild COVID-19. TCRdb redid the calling of the 5' RACE reads with MiXCR, one entry per CDR3 protein. The data hold approximately 480,000 distinct CDR3 sequences, with approximately 18% observed a single time. Sequences were obtained from PBMCs or a T cell subset sorted from them (not recorded which). These receptors originate from an adult woman who had mild COVID-19 (a few samples of this study predate the infection). Cell type and time point are not known. The CDR3 runs from the conserved cysteine through the conserved F or W. D genes are given only for firm matches. For some rows the clone size is stated as once, few or many, or as a class when expanded; others skip it.

>TRBJ2-1|NA|TRBV5-4|NA
CASRDLSSYNEQFF
TGTGCCAGCCGGGACCTTAGCTCCTACAATGAGCAGTTCTTC
>TRBJ2-1|NA|TRBV7-2|few
CASSLEGFGNEQFF
TGTGCCAGCAGCTTAGAGGGTTTCGGGAATGAGCAGTTCTTC
>TRBJ2-3|TRBD2|TRBV29-1|NA
CSVGSLAGFTDTQYF
TGCAGCGTTGGGAGCCTAGCGGGGTTCACAGATACGCAGTATTTT
>TRBJ1-4|NA|TRBV24-1|NA
CATSGPDSSGDFNEKLFF
TGTGCCACCAGTGGCCCCGACAGTTCCGGGGACTTTAATGAAAAACTGTTTTTT
>TRBJ2-5|TRBD2|TRBV12-3/TRBV12-4|NA
CASSFRLAGETQYF
TGTGCCAGCAGTTTTCGGCTAGCGGGAGAGACCCAGTACTTC
>TRBJ2-2|NA|TRBV24-1|NA
CATSESVSGELFF
TGTGCCACCAGTGAATCGGTTTCCGGGGAGCTGTTTTTT
>TRBJ2-7|NA|TRBV12-3/TRBV12-4|few
CASSLATWGRDSYEQYF
TGTGCCAGCAGTTTAGCGACGTGGGGCAGGGACTCCTACGAGCAGTACTTC
>TRBJ1-5|NA|TRBV20-1|NA
CSASLGQRAQPQHF
TGCAGTGCTAGCCTCGGACAAAGAGCTCAGCCCCAGCATTTT
>TRBJ1-2|NA|TRBV5-1|few
CASKGTGHNYGYTF
TGCGCCAGCAAAGGCACAGGACACAACTATGGCTACACCTTC
>TRBJ1-6|NA|TRBV7-9|few
CASSLISEPLHF
TGTGCCAGCAGCTTAATTAGTGAACCCCTCCACTTT
>TRBJ2-6|NA|TRBV7-2|NA
CASSLEGKGYGSGANVLTF
TGTGCCAGCAGCTTAGAGGGTAAAGGGTACGGCTCTGGGGCCAACGTCCTGACTTTC
>TRBJ2-4|NA|TRBV20-1|few
CSAHETRSNIQYF
TGCAGTGCCCATGAGACTAGGAGTAACATTCAGTACTTC
>TRBJ2-3|TRBD2|TRBV4-1|NA
CASSQEEGLAGADTQYF
TGCGCCAGCAGCCAAGAGGAGGGACTAGCGGGGGCAGATACGCAGTATTTT
>TRBJ2-7|TRBD1|TRBV29-1|few
CSVGEGAHEQYF
TGCAGCGTTGGTGAGGGGGCCCACGAGCAGTACTTC
>TRBJ2-5|NA|TRBV9|few
CASSVAGRGQETQYF
TGTGCCAGCAGCGTAGCGGGTCGGGGGCAAGAGACCCAGTACTTC
>TRBJ2-7|TRBD2|TRBV20-1|NA
CSAQGHLAGGSYEQYF
TGCAGTGCCCAGGGCCACCTAGCGGGAGGTAGCTACGAGCAGTACTTC
>TRBJ2-1|TRBD2|TRBV29-1|many
CSVAHLAGAVFF
TGCAGCGTGGCCCACCTAGCGGGAGCTGTGTTCTTC
>TRBJ2-1|TRBD1|TRBV5-1|few
CASSRTGSGYNEQFF
TGCGCCAGCAGCCGGACAGGGTCGGGCTACAATGAGCAGTTCTTC
>TRBJ1-2|TRBD1|TRBV9|NA
CASSVGQGPRGYTF
TGTGCCAGCAGCGTAGGACAGGGGCCGCGTGGCTACACCTTC
>TRBJ1-1|NA|TRBV12-3/TRBV12-4|NA
CASYNRVLATEAFF
TGTGCCAGCTATAACAGGGTTCTGGCCACTGAAGCTTTCTTT
>TRBJ1-3|NA|TRBV12-3/TRBV12-4|NA
CASSNRATGFSGNTIYF
TGTGCCAGCAGTAACCGAGCGACAGGTTTCTCTGGAAACACCATATATTTT
>TRBJ1-1|TRBD1|TRBV19|NA
CASSRAHRGGRTEAFF
TGTGCCAGTAGTAGAGCCCACAGGGGAGGAAGGACTGAAGCTTTCTTT
>TRBJ1-2|TRBD1|TRBV4-3|many
CASSLTGSEGYTF
TGCGCCAGCAGCCTGACAGGGAGTGAGGGCTACACCTTC
>TRBJ1-2|NA|TRBV16|NA
CASSRTPGNYGYTF
TGTGCCAGCAGCCGGACCCCGGGGAACTATGGCTACACCTTC
>TRBJ1-2|NA|TRBV30|few
CAWGGQGRNYGYTF
TGTGCCTGGGGGGGGCAGGGGAGAAACTATGGCTACACCTTC
>TRBJ2-7|TRBD1|TRBV7-9|NA
CASSGLDRAYEQYF
TGTGCCAGCAGCGGCCTGGACAGGGCCTACGAGCAGTACTTC
>TRBJ2-2|NA|TRBV12-3/TRBV12-4|NA
CASSSRSGKNTGELFF
TGTGCCAGCAGTTCGCGTAGTGGGAAGAACACCGGGGAGCTGTTTTTT
>TRBJ2-6|TRBD2|TRBV6-2/TRBV6-3|NA
CASSPHPREAYRSGANVLTF
TGTGCCAGCAGTCCTCACCCCCGGGAGGCCTATCGCTCTGGGGCCAACGTCCTGACTTTC
>TRBJ2-7|NA|TRBV7-2|NA
CASSSPSGWDEQYF
TGTGCCAGCAGCTCTCCATCCGGGTGGGACGAGCAGTACTTC
>TRBJ1-4|TRBD1|TRBV13|NA
CASSSRGLNEKLFF
TGTGCCAGCAGCTCCAGGGGGCTTAATGAAAAACTGTTTTTT
>TRBJ2-1|NA|TRBV20-1|NA
CSARNLVSSYNEQFF
TGCAGTGCTCGAAACCTAGTGAGCTCCTACAATGAGCAGTTCTTC
>TRBJ1-1|NA|TRBV3-1|NA
CASSQGVMTEAFF
TGTGCCAGCAGCCAAGGGGTCATGACTGAAGCTTTCTTT
>TRBJ1-4|TRBD1|TRBV5-1|few
CASSRTGGAGNEKLFF
TGCGCCAGCAGCCGGACAGGGGGCGCGGGCAATGAAAAACTGTTTTTT
>TRBJ2-2|TRBD1|TRBV6-5|NA
CASSSQGASPGELFF
TGTGCCAGCAGTTCCCAGGGGGCCAGTCCCGGGGAGCTGTTTTTT